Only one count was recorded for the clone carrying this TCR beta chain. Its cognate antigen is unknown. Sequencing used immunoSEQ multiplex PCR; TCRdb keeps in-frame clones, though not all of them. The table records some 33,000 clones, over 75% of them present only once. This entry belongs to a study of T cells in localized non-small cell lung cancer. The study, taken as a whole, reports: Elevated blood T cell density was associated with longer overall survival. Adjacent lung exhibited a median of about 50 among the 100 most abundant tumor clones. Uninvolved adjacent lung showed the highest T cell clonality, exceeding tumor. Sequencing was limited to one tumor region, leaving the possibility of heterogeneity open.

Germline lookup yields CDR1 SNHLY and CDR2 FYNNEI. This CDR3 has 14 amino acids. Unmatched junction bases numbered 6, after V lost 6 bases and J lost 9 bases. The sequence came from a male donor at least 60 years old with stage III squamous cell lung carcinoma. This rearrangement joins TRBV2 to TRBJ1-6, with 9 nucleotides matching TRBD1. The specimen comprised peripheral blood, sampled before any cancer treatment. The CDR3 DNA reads TGTGCCAGCAGAGACGGGACAGGGTCTTCACCCCTCCACTTT. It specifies CASRDGTGSSPLHF.